The 14 T cell receptor beta chains below come from one sample, sequenced in a study of Ad26.COV2.S vaccination and SARS-CoV-2 variants. TCRdb's copy holds only in-frame clones and misses some; the assay was immunoSEQ multiplex PCR. Of 400,000 to 450,000 clones in the sample, 75% to 95% were seen once. This sample's treatment: some 20 received Ad26.COV2.S at low or high dose, single or two shots; a few received placebo; per-sample allocation not given. Day 63 after the first vaccine or placebo injection was the time point for sampling. Sequencing used peripheral blood, obtained in a trial of Ad26.COV2.S vaccine versus placebo. The receptor source for this set is a person aged 18 to 59 who received the Ad26.COV2.S COVID-19 vaccine or a placebo.

This chain uses TRBV4-3 with TRBJ1-2, with D possibly being TRBD1 (6 bases). V was trimmed by 4 bases and J by 0 bases, leaving 12 bases between them. CDR3 length: 15 residues. The V gene's germline CDR1 is LGHNA and CDR2 YSLEER. Here the CDR3 DNA reads TGCGCCAGCAGCCCGGACAGTGCAGCTAACTATGGCTACACCTTC. Amino acid sequence: CASSPDSAANYGYTF.

The V gene is TRBV5-6, the J gene TRBJ2-2; 10 bases are a match to TRBD2. Germline V CDR1 and CDR2: SGHDT, YYEEEE. The CDR3 runs 16 residues. The V segment lost 4 bases and the J segment 3 bases; nucleotides outside the gene matches: 6. This chain's CDR3 is CASSPSGRGDTGELFF. The DNA for the CDR3 is TGTGCCAGCAGCCCTAGCGGGAGAGGGGACACCGGGGAGCTGTTTTTT.

The chain carries TRBV5-1 and TRBJ2-5; TRBD2 aligns across 14 bases. J gave up 5 bases and V 5 bases, and 8 bases lay outside the gene matches. CDR1 and CDR2 (germline): SGHRS, YFSETQ. This CDR3 region has 16 residues. The CDR3 here is CASRKGTSGSGETQYF. Written as DNA, the CDR3 is TGCGCCAGCAGGAAGGGGACTAGCGGGAGCGGGGAGACCCAGTACTTC.

This chain links TRBV7-2 with TRBJ2-1; unclear D gene. CDR1 is SGHTA, CDR2 FQGNSA, per germline. With 6 bases removed from V and 7 bases from J, the gap between germline ends came to 7 bases. The CDR3 is made up of 11 amino acids. CDR3: CASRLTNEQFF. The CDR3 DNA reads as TGTGCCAGCAGGCTGACTAATGAGCAGTTCTTC.

The chain recombines TRBV11-2 with TRBJ2-1; no clear D. The ends were cut back, 3 bases at V and 8 bases at J, with 14 bases in the middle. From germline, CDR1 is SGHAT and CDR2 FQNNGV. The CDR3 runs to 14 residues. The CDR3 here is CASSFRRQWDEQFF. The CDR3 DNA follows: TGTGCCAGCAGCTTCAGACGTCAATGGGATGAGCAGTTCTTC.

The J gene is TRBJ2-3, the V gene TRBV24-1, with D tentatively TRBD1 or TRBD2 (6 bases each). With 4 bases removed from V and 4 bases from J, the gap between germline ends came to 14 bases. The CDR3 is 15 amino acids. Germline V gene sequence: CDR1 KGHDR, CDR2 SFDVKD. Here the CDR3 DNA reads TGTGCCACCAGTGACACAGGGCGGGGTGCAGATACGCAGTATTTT. Translating it yields CATSDTGRGADTQYF.

The chain recombines TRBV6-6 with TRBJ1-2; TRBD1 matches at 7 bases. J gave up 1 base and V 5 bases, and 7 bases lay outside the gene matches. The CDR3 consists of 15 residues. The germline V gene has CDR1 MNHNY and CDR2 SVGAGI (reference sequence). The CDR3 nucleotides read TGTGCCAGCAGTATTTACAGGGGACTTAACTATGGCTACACCTTC. Translated, it gives CASSIYRGLNYGYTF.

The rearrangement uses TRBV19 and TRBJ2-1; D possibly corresponds to TRBD1 (5 bases). Deletions cut 3 bases from V and 2 bases from J, with 8 bases between. This CDR3 comprises 14 residues. CDR1 is LNHDA, CDR2 SQIVND, per germline (reference sequence). CDR3 DNA: TGTGCCAGTAGTATCGGACAAGCCTACAATGAGCAGTTCTTC. Translating it yields CASSIGQAYNEQFF.

This chain connects TRBV3-1 (or the pseudogene TRBV3-2) to TRBJ1-1; 10 bases line up with TRBD1. This CDR3 is built from 17 residues. V lost 3 bases and J lost 4; bases outside the gene matches: 11. CDR1 LGHDT and CDR2 YNNKEL come from the germline V gene (reference sequence). The CDR3, as DNA: TGTGCCAGCAGCCAGAACCTTGATGGGACAGGGGCCACTGAAGCTTTCTTT. Translating it yields CASSQNLDGTGATEAFF.

The rearrangement joins TRBV5-4 to TRBJ2-1; TRBD2 matches at 16 bases. The CDR3 extends over 17 amino acids. The J segment lost 4 bases and the V segment lost 4 bases, leaving 5 bases of the junction unmatched. The germline V gene has CDR1 SGHNT and CDR2 YYREEE (reference sequence). CDR3 in DNA: TGTGCCAGCAGCACGGGGACTAGCGGGAGGGGATACAATGAGCAGTTCTTC. Protein: CASSTGTSGRGYNEQFF.

Notes on this clone: The sample holds other DNA sequences that translate to the same CDR3. The chain couples TRBV12-3 or TRBV12-4 to TRBJ1-2, with unresolved D. Trimming left V 3 bases short and J 4 bases short, with 9 bases between. This CDR3 has 13 amino acids. This CDR3 is CASSLDRGYGYTF. The DNA for the CDR3 is TGTGCCAGCAGTTTGGACCGGGGCTATGGCTACACCTTC.

This chain links TRBV4-3 with TRBJ2-3, with TRBD2 identical over 13 bases. In germline, CDR1 is LGHNA, CDR2 YSLEER. Trimming took 3 bases from V and 0 from J; bases not matched to a gene: 6. CDR3 length: 18 amino acids. CDR3 region: CASSQQLAGGQSTDTQYF. DNA for the CDR3: TGCGCCAGCAGCCAGCAACTAGCGGGAGGGCAGAGCACAGATACGCAGTATTTT.

The chain joins TRBV6-6 to TRBJ2-7; TRBD1 aligns across 9 bases. The CDR3 length is 17 residues. Germline CDR1 is MNHNY and CDR2 is SVGAGI (reference sequence). Trimming removed 6 bases from V and 3 bases from J; junction bases left unmatched: 15. This CDR3 reads CASSRPFPGQGLYEQYF. The DNA for the CDR3 is TGTGCCAGCAGCCGACCTTTCCCGGGACAGGGCCTCTACGAGCAGTACTTC.

The V gene is TRBV7-6, the J gene TRBJ2-3, with 7 bases fitting TRBD1. The junction had 2 bases not matched to a gene; V was cut back by 0 bases and J by 2 bases. The CDR3 loop spans 15 amino acids. The germline gives CDR1 SGHVS, CDR2 FNYEAQ. The CDR3 region has the DNA TGTGCCAGCAGCTTAGCAGGGGGCCCCACAGATACGCAGTATTTT. This encodes CASSLAGGPTDTQYF.